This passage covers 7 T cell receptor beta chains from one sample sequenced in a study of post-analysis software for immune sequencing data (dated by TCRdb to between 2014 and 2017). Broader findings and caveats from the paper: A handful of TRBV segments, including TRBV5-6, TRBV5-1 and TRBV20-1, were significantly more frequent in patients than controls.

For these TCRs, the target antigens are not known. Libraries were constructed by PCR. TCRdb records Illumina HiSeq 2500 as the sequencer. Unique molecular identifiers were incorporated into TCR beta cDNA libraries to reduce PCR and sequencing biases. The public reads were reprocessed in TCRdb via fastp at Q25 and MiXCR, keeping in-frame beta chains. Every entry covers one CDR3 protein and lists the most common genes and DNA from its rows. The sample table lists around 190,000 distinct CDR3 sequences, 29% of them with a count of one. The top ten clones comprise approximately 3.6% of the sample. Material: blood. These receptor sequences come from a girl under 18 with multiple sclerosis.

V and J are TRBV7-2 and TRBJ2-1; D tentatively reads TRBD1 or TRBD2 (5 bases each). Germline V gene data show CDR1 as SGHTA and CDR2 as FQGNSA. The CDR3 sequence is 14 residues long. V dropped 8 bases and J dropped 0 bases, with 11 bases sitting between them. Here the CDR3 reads CASSKGSSYNEQFF. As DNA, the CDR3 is TGTGCCAGCTCAAAGGGGAGCTCCTACAATGAGCAGTTCTTC. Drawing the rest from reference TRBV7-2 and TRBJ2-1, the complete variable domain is GAGVSQSPSNKVTEKGKDVELRCDPISGHTALYWYRQSLGQGLEFLIYFQGNSAPDKSGLPSDRFSAERTGGSVSTLTIQRTQQEDSAVYLCASSKGSSYNEQFFGPGTRLTVL.

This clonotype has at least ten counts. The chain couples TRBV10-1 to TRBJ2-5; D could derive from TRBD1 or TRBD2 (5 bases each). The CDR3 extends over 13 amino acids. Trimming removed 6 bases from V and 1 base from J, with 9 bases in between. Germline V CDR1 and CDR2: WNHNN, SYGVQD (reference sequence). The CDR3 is CASSGASQETQYF. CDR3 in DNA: TGCGCCAGCAGCGGGGCCAGCCAAGAGACCCAGTACTTC.

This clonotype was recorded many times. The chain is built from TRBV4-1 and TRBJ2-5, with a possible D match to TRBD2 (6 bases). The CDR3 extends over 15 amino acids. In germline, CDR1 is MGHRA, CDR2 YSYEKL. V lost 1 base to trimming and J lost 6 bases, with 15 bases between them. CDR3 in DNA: TGCGCCAGCAGCCAAGGTGGAGGGAAGGGCAAGACCCAGTACTTC. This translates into CASSQGGGKGKTQYF.

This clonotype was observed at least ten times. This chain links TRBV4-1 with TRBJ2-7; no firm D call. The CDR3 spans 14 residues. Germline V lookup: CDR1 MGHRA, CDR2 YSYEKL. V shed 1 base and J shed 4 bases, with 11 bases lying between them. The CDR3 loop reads CASSQGDLFYEQYF. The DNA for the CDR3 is TGCGCCAGCAGCCAAGGAGACCTCTTTTACGAGCAGTACTTC.

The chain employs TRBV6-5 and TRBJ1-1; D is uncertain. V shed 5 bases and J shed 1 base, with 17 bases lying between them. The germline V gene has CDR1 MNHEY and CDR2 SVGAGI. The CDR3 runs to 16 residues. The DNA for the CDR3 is TGTGCCAGCAGTACCCAACTGCGGGTCGGGAACACTGAAGCTTTCTTT. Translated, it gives CASSTQLRVGNTEAFF.

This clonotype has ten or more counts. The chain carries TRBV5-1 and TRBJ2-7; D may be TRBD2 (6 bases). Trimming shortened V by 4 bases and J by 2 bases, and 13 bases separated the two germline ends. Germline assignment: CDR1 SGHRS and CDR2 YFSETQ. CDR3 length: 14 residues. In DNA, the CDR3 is TGCGCCAGCAGCCTTGACCGGGAGCCCTACGAGCAGTACTTC. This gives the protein CASSLDREPYEQYF.

The DNA of the CDR3 is TGTGCCTGGAGTGTAAGAGATACGCAGTATTTT. Its protein is CAWSVRDTQYF. The chain joins TRBV30 to TRBJ2-3; no clear D. CDR1 GTSNPN and CDR2 SVGIG come from the germline V gene (reference sequence). The CDR3 loop spans 11 amino acids. Trimming took off 0 bases at V and 5 bases at J, with 3 bases between the two ends.